Following are 15 T cell receptor beta chains from one sample sequenced in a study of blood T cell repertoires in COVID-19. Clones were sequenced by immunoSEQ multiplex PCR, and TCRdb holds only the in-frame ones, with some missing. The sample carries 150,000 to 250,000 clones, approximately 84% recorded once. Sequenced sample: PBMCs or T cells enriched from blood (not recorded which). The receptor source for this set is a middle-aged man who had recovered from COVID-19.

The rearrangement joins TRBV7-2 to TRBJ2-7; 9 bases fit TRBD2. This CDR3 is 14 amino acids long. After removal of 4 bases from V and 4 bases from J, the junction contained 5 bases not matched to a gene. Looked up from germline, CDR1 is SGHTA and CDR2 is FQGNSA. DNA for the CDR3: TGTGCCAGCAGCTCCCTAGCGGGGCCATACGAGCAGTACTTC. This codes for CASSSLAGPYEQYF.

The chain links TRBV9 to TRBJ2-2; D perhaps matches TRBD1 (5 bases). CDR3 length: 16 residues. V lost 0 bases to trimming and J lost 0 bases, with 9 bases between them. Germline V gene lookup returns CDR1 SGDLS and CDR2 YYNGEE. The CDR3 region is CASSVEGFANTGELFF. In DNA, the CDR3 is TGTGCCAGCAGCGTAGAGGGGTTCGCGAACACCGGGGAGCTGTTTTTT.

V usage is TRBV6-1 and J usage is TRBJ1-2; the D gene is possibly TRBD1 (5 bases). Germline CDR1 is MNHNS and CDR2 is SASEGT. The CDR3 loop spans 15 amino acids. Trimming shortened V by 0 bases and J by 4 bases, and 12 bases separated the two germline ends. CDR3 nucleotide sequence: TGTGCCAGCAGTGAAGCTGCAGGGTCCGTCTATGGCTACACCTTC. Translated: CASSEAAGSVYGYTF.

This sequence joins TRBV19 and TRBJ2-2; 10 nucleotides line up with TRBD1. CDR3 size: 15 residues. The V segment lost 5 bases and the J segment 6 bases; nucleotides outside the gene matches: 6. Per germline, CDR1 LNHDA and CDR2 SQIVND (reference sequence). The chain's CDR3 is CASSVTGGVSGELFF. The CDR3 DNA sequence: TGTGCCAGTAGTGTGACAGGGGGCGTCTCCGGGGAGCTGTTTTTT.

This clone appeared once. This chain joins TRBV19 and TRBJ2-3; TRBD1 agrees at 10 bases. Germline V gene lookup returns CDR1 LNHDA and CDR2 SQIVND (reference sequence). With 2 bases clipped from V and 8 bases from J, the junction kept 4 bases outside the gene matches. This CDR3 is 14 amino acids long. CDR3 amino acids: CASSIRQGAVTQYF. DNA of the CDR3: TGTGCCAGTAGTATAAGACAGGGGGCAGTTACGCAGTATTTT.

The chain has TRBV7-9 and TRBJ1-5; weak D call: TRBD1 (6 bases). This CDR3 is built from 14 residues. CDR1 and CDR2 from the germline V gene are SEHNR and FQNEAQ (reference sequence). V lost 5 bases, J lost 6 bases, and 14 bases lay in between. The CDR3 sequence is CASSAANRAQPQHF. The DNA for the CDR3 is TGTGCCAGCAGCGCTGCTAACAGGGCTCAGCCCCAGCATTTT.

The J gene is TRBJ2-5, the V gene TRBV3-1 (or the pseudogene TRBV3-2); D is perhaps TRBD2 (5 bases). Germline V gives CDR1 LGHDT, CDR2 YNNKEL (reference sequence). V was clipped by 2 bases and J by 2 bases, with 15 bases between them. CDR3 length: 16 residues. The CDR3 bases are TGTGCCAGCAGCCAACTGGACCGGACTGGACAAGAGACCCAGTACTTC. It codes for CASSQLDRTGQETQYF.

The chain uses TRBV5-6 and TRBJ1-1, with D possibly being TRBD1 (6 bases). The CDR3 has 16 amino acids. CDR1 SGHDT and CDR2 YYEEEE come from the germline V gene. Trimming stripped 2 bases from V and 0 bases from J, with 14 bases between. For the CDR3, the DNA is TGTGCCAGCAGCTTAGGGGGAGAGGGGATGAACACTGAAGCTTTCTTT. This sequence encodes CASSLGGEGMNTEAFF.

The chain links TRBV6-5 to TRBJ1-5; D not certain. Germline loops: CDR1 MNHEY, CDR2 SVGAGI. V lost 6 bases and J lost 0, with 9 bases in between. The CDR3 covers 14 residues. This chain's CDR3 is CASSPYGSNQPQHF. The CDR3 coding sequence is TGTGCCAGCAGCCCCTACGGTAGCAATCAGCCCCAGCATTTT.

This clone was seen just once. The chain has TRBV15 and TRBJ1-2; TRBD1 might be the D (6 bases). The ends were cut back, 0 bases at V and 6 bases at J, with 20 bases in the middle. From germline, CDR1 is LNHNV and CDR2 YYDKDF (reference sequence). The CDR3 consists of 17 residues. CDR3 sequence (DNA): TGTGCCACCAGCAGAGATTATTCGGGGGGCCTCTCAGATGGCTACACCTTC. Residues: CATSRDYSGGLSDGYTF.

The chain combines TRBV5-1 with TRBJ1-4, with D perhaps matching TRBD1 (5 bases). This CDR3 region has 14 residues. Germline CDR1 and CDR2: SGHRS and YFSETQ. Trimming cost V 5 bases and J 4 bases, with 12 bases left between them. The CDR3 DNA reads as TGCGCCAGCAGGAAAGCGGGACTTAATGAAAAACTGTTTTTT. Encoded protein: CASRKAGLNEKLFF. Variable domain in full (rest from reference TRBV5-1 and TRBJ1-4): KAGVTQTPRYLIKTRGQQVTLSCSPISGHRSVSWYQQTPGQGLQFLFEYFSETQRNKGNFPGRFSGRQFSNSRSEMNVSTLELGDSALYLCASRKAGLNEKLFFGSGTQLSVL.

This CDR3 is CASSPGQGVHGYTF. The CDR3 nucleotides read TGCGCCAGCAGCCCAGGACAGGGGGTCCATGGCTACACCTTC. The chain carries TRBV5-1 and TRBJ1-2; TRBD1 matches 10 bases. The germline CDR1 and CDR2 sequences are SGHRS and YFSETQ. CDR3 length equals 14 residues. Losses at the gene ends were 4 bases for V and 6 bases for J; bases not matched to a gene: 6.

The CDR3 DNA reads TGTGCCAGCAGCGTACGACTAGCCCCCTACAATGAGCAGTTCTTC. Protein: CASSVRLAPYNEQFF. The chain employs TRBV9 and TRBJ2-1; 7 positions agree with TRBD2. Germline V lookup: CDR1 SGDLS, CDR2 YYNGEE. The CDR3 consists of 15 residues. V was pared by 1 base and J by 2 bases, with 3 bases of the junction left unmatched.

The CDR3 is CASSPAGVAGANEQFF. CDR3 in DNA: TGTGCCAGCAGCCCCGCCGGGGTAGCGGGGGCAAATGAGCAGTTCTTC. The chain uses TRBV6-2 or TRBV6-3 and TRBJ2-1; 9 bases map to TRBD2. V trimming: 6 bases; J trimming: 7 bases; junction bases outside the gene matches: 13. CDR3 length: 16 amino acids. Germline V lookup: CDR1 MNHEY, CDR2 SVGEGT.

The rearrangement uses TRBV19 and TRBJ1-5; tentative D call: TRBD1 (6 bases). Trimming took 2 bases from V and 1 from J, leaving 12 bases between them. Germline V CDR1 and CDR2: LNHDA, SQIVND (reference sequence). The CDR3 contains 16 residues. The CDR3 bases are TGTGCCAGTAGTATATACAGGGCTCAGAGCAATCAGCCCCAGCATTTT. It encodes CASSIYRAQSNQPQHF.